This paragraph covers one T cell receptor (beta chain) sequence. Its antigen is still unknown. The record originates from a study of cytomegalovirus exposure and HLA in healthy donors. Study at large: Earlier findings included approximately 120 million unique TCR beta sequences obtained from 170 million or so T cells. The Caucasian-associated ancestry cluster contained 81% of the approximately 430 genotyped donors.

PCR primers comprised 60 Vbeta and 13 Jbeta primers. The repertoire was sequenced with immunoSEQ multiplex PCR; TCRdb's copy has only in-frame clones and lacks some. The sample shows about 190,000 clones, about four fifths of them seen only once. General study results and limits: TRBV6-2, TRBV6-3 and some other V segments were excluded as indistinguishable.

With 2 bases removed from V and 4 bases from J, the gap between germline ends came to 17 bases. This CDR3 is 16 amino acids long. CDR1 and CDR2 (germline): SGHRS, YFSETQ. The chain carries TRBV5-1 and TRBJ2-3; D might be TRBD2 (6 bases). This receptor was identified in a man younger than 40 in good health and CMV-seropositive. Sample: PBMCs. The CDR3 DNA reads TGCGCCAGCAGCTTATGGGGGACGGAGGGGTCAGATACGCAGTATTTT. This encodes CASSLWGTEGSDTQYF.